The clone carrying this T cell receptor (beta chain) has just a few counts. The antigen is undetermined. Both 60 Vbeta primers and 13 Jbeta primers went into the PCR. The protocol was immunoSEQ multiplex PCR, while the TCRdb copy is restricted to in-frame clones and leaves out a portion. The sample yields 100,000 to 150,000 clones, around 75% seen once. This record belongs to a study of cytomegalovirus exposure and HLA in healthy donors. Study at large: Of 350 to 400 genotyped donors, roughly 81% grouped in the Caucasian-associated ancestry cluster.

General study findings and limits: Being productive about 90% or about 30% of the time was typical of most TCR beta V segments in an earlier analysis. A few V segments could not be told apart, such as TRBV6-2 and TRBV6-3, and were left out.

Trimming removed 5 bases at V and 4 bases at J, with 18 bases between. Germline V lookup: CDR1 SEHNR, CDR2 FQNEAQ (reference sequence). The CDR3 covers 16 residues. Source material: PBMCs. The TCR originated in a woman between 45 and 65 years old in good health and CMV-seronegative. V gene TRBV7-9 combines with J gene TRBJ2-1, with D possibly TRBD2 on 6 matching bases. CDR3 in DNA: TGTGCCAGCAGCCCCTGGTCGGGAGCGGGTTACAATGAGCAGTTCTTC. It specifies CASSPWSGAGYNEQFF.